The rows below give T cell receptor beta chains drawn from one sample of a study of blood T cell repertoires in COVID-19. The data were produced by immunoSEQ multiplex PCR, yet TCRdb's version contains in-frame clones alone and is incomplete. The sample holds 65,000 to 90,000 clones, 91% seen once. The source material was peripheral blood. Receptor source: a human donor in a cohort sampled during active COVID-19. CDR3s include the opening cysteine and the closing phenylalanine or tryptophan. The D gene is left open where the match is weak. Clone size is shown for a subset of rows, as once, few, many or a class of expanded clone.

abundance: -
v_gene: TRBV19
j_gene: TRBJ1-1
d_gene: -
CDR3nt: TGTGCCAGTAGTGAGGGGGTTCTGGACACTGAAGCTTTCTTT
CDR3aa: CASSEGVLDTEAFF

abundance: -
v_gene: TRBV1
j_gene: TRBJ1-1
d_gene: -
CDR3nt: TGCACCAGCAGCCAAGATCAGGCGAGGGGGAGTAACACTGAAGCTTTCTTT
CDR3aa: CTSSQDQARGSNTEAFF

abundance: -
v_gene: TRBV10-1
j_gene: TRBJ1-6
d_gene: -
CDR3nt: TGCGCCACAAACAGGGACGTGAATTCACCCCTCCACTTT
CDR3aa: CATNRDVNSPLHF

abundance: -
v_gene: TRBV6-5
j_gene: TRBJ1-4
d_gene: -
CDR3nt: TGTGCCAGCAGATCATCTGAAAAACTGTTTTTT
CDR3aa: CASRSSEKLFF

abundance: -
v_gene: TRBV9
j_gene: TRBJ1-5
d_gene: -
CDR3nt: TGTGCCAGCAGCGTAAAACAGGGTCACAATCAGCCCCAGCATTTT
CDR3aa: CASSVKQGHNQPQHF

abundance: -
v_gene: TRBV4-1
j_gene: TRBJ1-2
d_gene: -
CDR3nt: TGCGCCAGCAGCCGGGAGACTGGACAGAGCTACACCTTC
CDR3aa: CASSRETGQSYTF

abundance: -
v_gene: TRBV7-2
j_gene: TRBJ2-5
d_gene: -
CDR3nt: TGTGCCAGCAGCTTACACTACTCGGAGGGTGGGACCCAGTACTTC
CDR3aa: CASSLHYSEGGTQYF

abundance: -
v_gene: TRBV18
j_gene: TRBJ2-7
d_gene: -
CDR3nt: TGTGCCAGCTCACCATTGGGCCTCAGCGAGCAGTACTTC
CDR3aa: CASSPLGLSEQYF

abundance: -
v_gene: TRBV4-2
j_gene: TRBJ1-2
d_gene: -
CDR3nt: TGTGCCAGCAGCGAAACGGGTTTCGGCTATGGCTACACCTTC
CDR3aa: CASSETGFGYGYTF

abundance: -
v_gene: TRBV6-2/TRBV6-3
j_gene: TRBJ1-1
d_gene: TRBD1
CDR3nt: TGTGCCAGCAGTACCCGGAGGACAGGACAGGTGAAAGGGAAGACCTATGAAGCTTTCTTT
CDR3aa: CASSTRRTGQVKGKTYEAFF

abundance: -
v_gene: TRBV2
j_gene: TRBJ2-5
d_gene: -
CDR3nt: TGTGCCAGCAGTGACCAGGGTCATCAAGAGACCCAGTACTTC
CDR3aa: CASSDQGHQETQYF

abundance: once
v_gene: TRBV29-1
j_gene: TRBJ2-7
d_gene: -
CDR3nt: TGCAGCGTTGCCAGGGCCTCCTACGAGCAGTACTTC
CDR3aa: CSVARASYEQYF

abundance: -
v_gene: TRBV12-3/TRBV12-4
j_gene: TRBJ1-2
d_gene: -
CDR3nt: TGTGCCAGCAGTTTAGGTTATAACTATGGCTACACCTTC
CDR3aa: CASSLGYNYGYTF

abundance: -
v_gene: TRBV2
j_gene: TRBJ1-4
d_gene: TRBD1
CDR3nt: TGTGCCGTCAGACAGGGATCGGGAAAACTGTTTTTT
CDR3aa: CAVRQGSGKLFF

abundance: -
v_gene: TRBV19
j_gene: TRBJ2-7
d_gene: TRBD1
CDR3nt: TGTGCCAGTGGACAGGGGCCGTACGAGCAGTACTTC
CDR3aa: CASGQGPYEQYF

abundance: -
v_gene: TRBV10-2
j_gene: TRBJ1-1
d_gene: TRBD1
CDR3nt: TGCGCCAGCAGTGGACAGGGGAACACTGAAGCTTTCTTT
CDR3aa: CASSGQGNTEAFF

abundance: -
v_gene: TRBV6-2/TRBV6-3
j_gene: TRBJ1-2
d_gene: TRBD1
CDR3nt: TGTGCCAGCAGCCAGCCCGGGACAGGGCACTATGGCTACACCTTC
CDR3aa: CASSQPGTGHYGYTF

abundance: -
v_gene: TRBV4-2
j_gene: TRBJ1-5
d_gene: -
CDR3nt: TGTGCCAGCAGCCAAGAAAGGAGTCAGCCCCAGCATTTT
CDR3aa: CASSQERSQPQHF

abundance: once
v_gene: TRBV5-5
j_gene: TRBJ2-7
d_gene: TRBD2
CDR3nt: TGTGCCAGCATCAAGACTAGCGGGGGATCCAACGAGCAGTACTTC
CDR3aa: CASIKTSGGSNEQYF

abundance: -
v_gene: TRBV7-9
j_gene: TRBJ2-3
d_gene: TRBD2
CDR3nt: TGTGCCAGCAGCTTAGGACTAGCGGGGCGAGATACGCAGTATTTT
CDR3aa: CASSLGLAGRDTQYF

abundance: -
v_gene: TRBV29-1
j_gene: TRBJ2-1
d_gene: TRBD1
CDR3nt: TGCAGCGTTCTACGGGACAGGACCAACAATGAGCAGTTCTTC
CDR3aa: CSVLRDRTNNEQFF

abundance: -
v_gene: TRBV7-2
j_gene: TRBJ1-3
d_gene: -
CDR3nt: TGTGCCAGCAGCCGGACGGGGTATGGAAACACCATATATTTT
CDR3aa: CASSRTGYGNTIYF

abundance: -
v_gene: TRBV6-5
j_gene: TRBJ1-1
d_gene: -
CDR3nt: TGTGCCAGCAGTTTAGAATTAGTGAACACTGAAGCTTTCTTT
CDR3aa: CASSLELVNTEAFF

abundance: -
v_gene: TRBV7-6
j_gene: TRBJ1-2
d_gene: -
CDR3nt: TGTGCCAGCAGCTTAGCGCGGAACTATGGCTACACCTTC
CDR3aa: CASSLARNYGYTF

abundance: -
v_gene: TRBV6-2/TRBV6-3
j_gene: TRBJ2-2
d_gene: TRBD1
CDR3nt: TGTGCCAGCAGTACCCCCCAATACCGCGGGACAGGGTCCACCGGGGAGCTGTTTTTT
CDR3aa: CASSTPQYRGTGSTGELFF

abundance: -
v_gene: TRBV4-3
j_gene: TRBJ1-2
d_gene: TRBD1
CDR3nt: TGCGCCAGCAGCCAAGACTTACCTGTGGGGACAGGGGACCCCTATGGCTACACCTTC
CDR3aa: CASSQDLPVGTGDPYGYTF

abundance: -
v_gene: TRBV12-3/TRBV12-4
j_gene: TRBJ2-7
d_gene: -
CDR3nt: TGTGCCAGCAGTTTAAGTCAGTCCTACGAGCAGTACTTC
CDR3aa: CASSLSQSYEQYF

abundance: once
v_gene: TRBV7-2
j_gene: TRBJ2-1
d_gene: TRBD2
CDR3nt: TGTGCCAGCAGCGCCACGACTAGCGGGGGGTACAATGAGCAGTTCTTC
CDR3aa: CASSATTSGGYNEQFF

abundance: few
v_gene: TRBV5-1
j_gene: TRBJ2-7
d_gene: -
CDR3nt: TGCGCCAGCAGCTTGGGTGCGGATTCCGACGAGCAGTACTTC
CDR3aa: CASSLGADSDEQYF

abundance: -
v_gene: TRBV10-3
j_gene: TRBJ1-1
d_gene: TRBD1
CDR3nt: TGTGCCATCAGTAGGGGACAGGGAGACGAAGCTTTCTTT
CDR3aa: CAISRGQGDEAFF